This T cell receptor beta chain stems from a study of blood T cell repertoires in COVID-19. Study details: Collection of acute and convalescent COVID-19 samples took place in the United States, Italy and Spain. Sources were T cells, B-cell-depleted T cells, or PBMCs; the material itself was cDNA or gDNA.

Trimming took off 3 bases at V and 2 bases at J, with 5 bases between the two ends. The length of the CDR3 is 13 residues. CDR1 and CDR2 from the germline V gene are MRHNA and SNTAGT. Authors' methods: The authors estimated nucleated cell counts from reference gene primer amplification. TCRdb's table, derived via immunoSEQ multiplex PCR, lists solely in-frame clones and lacks some. The DNA gave D and trimming, while V, J and clone size come from that table. The repertoire has about 280,000 clones, nearly 90% of them found once; the top ten carry about 9.8%. This clone was observed a single time. The TCR was taken from a man younger than 30 with active or convalescent COVID-19. Sequenced material: peripheral blood. V usage is TRBV6-4 and J usage is TRBJ1-3; the D is unclear. The CDR3 is CASSDIPGNTIYF. CDR3 sequence (DNA): TGTGCCAGCAGTGATATTCCTGGAAACACCATATATTTT.